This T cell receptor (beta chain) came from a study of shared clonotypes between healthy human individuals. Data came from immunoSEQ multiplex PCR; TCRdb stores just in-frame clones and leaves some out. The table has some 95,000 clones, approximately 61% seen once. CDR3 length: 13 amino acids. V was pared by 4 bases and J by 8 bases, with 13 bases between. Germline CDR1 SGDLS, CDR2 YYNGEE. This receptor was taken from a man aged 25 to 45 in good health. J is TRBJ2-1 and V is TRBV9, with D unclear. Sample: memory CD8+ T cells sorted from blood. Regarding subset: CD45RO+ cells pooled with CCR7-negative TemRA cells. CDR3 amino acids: CASSSFSGDEQFF. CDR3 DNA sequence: TGTGCCAGCAGCTCATTTAGTGGGGATGAGCAGTTCTTC.